This TCR beta chain is from a study of blood T cell repertoires in COVID-19. Study background: Acute-phase and convalescent COVID-19 samples originated in the United States, Italy and Spain.

TCRdb keeps only in-frame clones here, not all; method: immunoSEQ multiplex PCR. The sample holds 250,000 to 350,000 clones; about 88% are singletons and the top ten take 11%. This clone appeared a single time. This CDR3 is built from 15 residues. From germline, CDR1 is SGHTS and CDR2 YDEGEE. J lost 9 bases, V lost 0 bases, and 9 bases had no gene match. Sequenced sample: peripheral blood. The chain uses TRBV5-8 and TRBJ1-2; 9 nucleotides match TRBD1. The clonotype originates from a woman in her 30s with COVID-19, enrolled during active disease. CDR3 coding DNA: TGTGCCAGCAGCTTGGTAGGGACAGGGAGATTCAGCTACACCTTC. Translated, it gives CASSLVGTGRFSYTF. Together with reference TRBV5-8 and TRBJ1-2, the CDR3 gives the full variable domain: EAGVTQSPTHLIKTRGQQATLRCSPISGHTSVYWYQQALGLGLQFLLWYDEGEERNRGNFPPRFSGRQFPNYSSELNVNALELEDSALYLCASSLVGTGRFSYTFGSGTRLTVV.